The 30 T cell receptor beta chains given below trace back to one sample, sequenced in a study of blood T cell repertoires in COVID-19. The protocol was immunoSEQ multiplex PCR, while the TCRdb copy is restricted to in-frame clones and leaves out a portion. The data hold tens of thousands of clones, with around 80% observed a single time. The specimen sequenced was peripheral blood. The receptors were sampled from a woman aged 55-75 years with acute or convalescent COVID-19.

The J gene is TRBJ2-2, the V gene TRBV7-2; 10 bases line up with TRBD1. This CDR3 spans 16 amino acids. Germline V gene lookup returns CDR1 SGHTA and CDR2 FQGNSA. V lost 7 bases and J lost 4; bases outside the gene matches: 9. CDR3 in amino acids: CASTLGQGPSTGELFF. For the CDR3, the DNA is TGTGCCAGCACCCTGGGACAGGGGCCTTCCACCGGGGAGCTGTTTTTT. Complete variable domain (other parts from reference TRBV7-2 and TRBJ2-2): GAGVSQSPSNKVTEKGKDVELRCDPISGHTALYWYRQSLGQGLEFLIYFQGNSAPDKSGLPSDRFSAERTGGSVSTLTIQRTQQEDSAVYLCASTLGQGPSTGELFFGEGSRLTVL.

The rearrangement uses TRBV19 and TRBJ2-3; 7 positions match TRBD2. Trimming cost V 1 base and J 5 bases; bases outside gene matches: 6. CDR1 is LNHDA, CDR2 SQIVND, per germline (reference sequence). This CDR3 region has 15 residues. In DNA form, the CDR3 reads TGTGCCAGTAGTATAGTATCGGGGGAGGGAGATACGCAGTATTTT. Amino acids: CASSIVSGEGDTQYF.

The rearrangement links TRBV5-4 to TRBJ1-1; D is unresolved. Per germline, CDR1 SGHNT and CDR2 YYREEE (reference sequence). CDR3 length: 14 residues. V lost 4 bases and J lost 2, with 12 bases in between. CDR3 residues: CASSGTGFNTEAFF. Here the CDR3 DNA reads TGTGCCAGCAGCGGAACCGGGTTTAACACTGAAGCTTTCTTT.

This sequence joins TRBV5-6 and TRBJ2-7, with 7 nucleotides matching TRBD1. The CDR3 length is 14 residues. Unmatched junction bases numbered 2, after V lost 0 bases and J lost 2 bases. CDR1 and CDR2 from the germline V gene are SGHDT and YYEEEE. The CDR3 loop reads CASSLETGAYEQYF. Written as DNA, the CDR3 is TGTGCCAGCAGCTTGGAAACAGGGGCCTACGAGCAGTACTTC.

The J gene is TRBJ2-1, the V gene TRBV3-1 (or the pseudogene TRBV3-2); TRBD2 matches 11 bases. The junction had 2 bases not matched to a gene; V was cut back by 3 bases and J by 1 base. The CDR3 consists of 16 residues. Germline lookup yields CDR1 LGHDT and CDR2 YNNKEL (reference sequence). The CDR3 region is CASSQLAGGSYNEQFF. CDR3 DNA: TGTGCCAGCAGCCAGCTAGCGGGGGGTTCCTACAATGAGCAGTTCTTC.

The V gene is TRBV7-9, the J gene TRBJ2-5; maybe TRBD1 (6 bases). Germline V lookup: CDR1 SEHNR, CDR2 FQNEAQ (reference sequence). The germline V and J ends were trimmed by 5 bases and 0 bases, with 22 bases remaining between them. The CDR3 is 18 residues long. CDR3 in DNA: TGTGCCAGCAGCCCCCCCCCGGGACACAGTCCCTACCAAGAGACCCAGTACTTC. Translating it yields CASSPPPGHSPYQETQYF.

This clone has more than one count but fewer than ten. The CDR3 bases are TGCGCCAGCAGCCTAGACAGGGGCCTTGGCAATGAAAAACTGTTTTTT. Translation: CASSLDRGLGNEKLFF. The rearrangement links TRBV5-1 to TRBJ1-4; 8 nucleotides line up with TRBD1. Germline trimming cut 4 bases from V and 5 bases from J; bases unmatched to any gene: 10. This CDR3 comprises 16 residues. Looked up from germline, CDR1 is SGHRS and CDR2 is YFSETQ. The full variable domain, with the rest looked up from reference TRBV5-1 and TRBJ1-4, is KAGVTQTPRYLIKTRGQQVTLSCSPISGHRSVSWYQQTPGQGLQFLFEYFSETQRNKGNFPGRFSGRQFSNSRSEMNVSTLELGDSALYLCASSLDRGLGNEKLFFGSGTQLSVL.

The rearrangement uses TRBV10-2 and TRBJ2-5, with TRBD2 matching over 8 bases. Trimming cost V 2 bases and J 6 bases; bases outside gene matches: 8. The CDR3 sequence is 15 residues long. Per germline, CDR1 WSHSY and CDR2 SAAADI. The CDR3 DNA is TGCGCCAGCAGTGAGGGGGTAGCGGGGCTACAGACCCAGTACTTC. As protein: CASSEGVAGLQTQYF.

The DNA of the CDR3 is TGCGCCAGCAGGGCGGGAGGTACCGGGGAGCTGTTTTTT. Its translation is CASRAGGTGELFF. The rearrangement joins TRBV10-1 to TRBJ2-2, with 8 bases lining up with TRBD2. V shed 6 bases, J shed 5 bases, and the junction held 2 bases outside the gene matches. Germline V gene lookup returns CDR1 WNHNN and CDR2 SYGVQD (reference sequence). The CDR3 runs 13 residues.

The chain has TRBV28 and TRBJ2-7, with D maybe TRBD2 (7 bases). Trimming took 7 bases from V and 2 from J, leaving 21 bases between them. Germline values: CDR1 MDHEN, CDR2 SYDVKM. The CDR3 length is 16 residues. DNA of the CDR3: TGTGCCAGCACCGCCCGCGGGGGCCAAAGGACCTACGAGCAGTACTTC. Translated, it gives CASTARGGQRTYEQYF.

The chain couples TRBV19 to TRBJ2-1; 9 bases line up with TRBD1. Per the germline V gene, CDR1 is LNHDA and CDR2 is SQIVND (reference sequence). The ends lost 9 bases at V and 7 bases at J; junction bases unmatched: 10. This CDR3 is 14 amino acids long. CDR3 in amino acids: CASQVGQGANEQFF. DNA of the CDR3: TGTGCCAGCCAAGTGGGACAGGGTGCGAATGAGCAGTTCTTC.

This chain joins TRBV28 and TRBJ2-7; TRBD2 might be the D (5 bases). This CDR3 contains 12 residues. Trimming left V 7 bases short and J 6 bases short, with 13 bases between. The germline V gene encodes CDR1 MDHEN and CDR2 SYDVKM. The CDR3 nucleotides are TGTGCCAGCAATGCCGGGGTGTCCGAGCAGTACTTC. Amino acid sequence: CASNAGVSEQYF.

This clone appeared a single time. V is TRBV24-1 and J is TRBJ2-1; 7 nucleotides match TRBD2. With 4 bases clipped from V and 6 bases from J, the junction kept 5 bases outside the gene matches. CDR3 length: 14 residues. CDR1 KGHDR and CDR2 SFDVKD come from the germline V gene. The CDR3: CATSDPIAGNEQFF. CDR3 nucleotides: TGTGCCACCAGTGACCCAATAGCGGGCAATGAGCAGTTCTTC.

This clone turned up a few times. The V gene is TRBV28, the J gene TRBJ1-5, with a possible D match to TRBD1 (5 bases). Per the germline V gene, CDR1 is MDHEN and CDR2 is SYDVKM. This CDR3 is 13 amino acids long. The germline V and J ends were trimmed by 6 bases and 7 bases, with 13 bases remaining between them. This CDR3 reads CASSLRGGQPQHF. CDR3 bases: TGTGCCAGCAGCCTTAGGGGTGGGCAGCCCCAGCATTTT.

V is TRBV6-5 and J is TRBJ1-5; 7 bases fit TRBD1. The J segment lost 4 bases and the V segment lost 6 bases, leaving 3 bases of the junction unmatched. Germline V lookup: CDR1 MNHEY, CDR2 SVGAGI. This CDR3 has 13 residues. CDR3 residues: CASRTGKNQPQHF. The CDR3 DNA sequence: TGTGCCAGCAGGACAGGGAAGAATCAGCCCCAGCATTTT.

The genes are TRBV18 and TRBJ1-1, with D tentatively TRBD1 (6 bases). The CDR3 length is 15 residues. Germline V lookup: CDR1 KGHSH, CDR2 LQKENI. V lost 3 bases, J lost 5 bases, and 16 bases lay in between. As DNA, the CDR3 is TGTGCCAGCTCACCGGGGACCGCGAGGGGGACTGAAGCTTTCTTT. Its protein is CASSPGTARGTEAFF.

The chain has TRBV5-1 and TRBJ1-4; D is uncertain. V lost 0 bases, J lost 4 bases, and 10 bases lay in between. Germline V gives CDR1 SGHRS, CDR2 YFSETQ. This CDR3 has 15 amino acids. CDR3 loop: CASSLVAANNEKLFF. In DNA form, the CDR3 reads TGCGCCAGCAGCTTGGTTGCAGCGAATAATGAAAAACTGTTTTTT.

This chain joins TRBV19 and TRBJ2-1, with TRBD1 matching over 8 bases. The CDR3 spans 15 residues. Unmatched junction bases numbered 7, after V lost 3 bases and J lost 6 bases. Germline V gene lookup returns CDR1 LNHDA and CDR2 SQIVND (reference sequence). CDR3 DNA sequence: TGTGCCAGTAGTATTTCGGACAGGGTTCGCAATGAGCAGTTCTTC. Translated: CASSISDRVRNEQFF.

The chain couples TRBV3-1 (or the pseudogene TRBV3-2) to TRBJ2-4; no definite D call. Germline CDR1 LGHDT, CDR2 YNNKEL (reference sequence). The CDR3 contains 17 residues. Trimming stripped 5 bases from V and 4 bases from J, with 21 bases between. CDR3 coding DNA: TGTGCCAGCAGCTCTGAGTTTCCCATGCAAAGAAAAAACATTCAGTACTTC. It yields the protein CASSSEFPMQRKNIQYF.

This chain connects TRBV7-2 to TRBJ1-1; no firm D call. The CDR3 loop spans 15 amino acids. The germline CDR1 and CDR2 sequences are SGHTA and FQGNSA. Trimming pared 5 bases from V and 0 bases from J, leaving 13 bases between. The CDR3 spells CASSPQTNMNTEAFF. The CDR3, as DNA: TGTGCCAGCAGCCCCCAGACAAACATGAACACTGAAGCTTTCTTT.

This chain uses TRBV28 with TRBJ1-2; perhaps TRBD1 as D (5 bases). Trimming removed 5 bases from V and 6 bases from J, with 19 bases in between. This CDR3 has 15 residues. The germline gives CDR1 MDHEN, CDR2 SYDVKM. The CDR3 nucleotides read TGTGCCAGCAGTACCTCCGGGGGGGGTTATGATGGCTACACCTTC. This codes for CASSTSGGGYDGYTF.

This clone appeared once. J is TRBJ1-1 and V is TRBV3-1 (or the pseudogene TRBV3-2); D gene unclear. Per the germline V gene, CDR1 is LGHDT and CDR2 is YNNKEL (reference sequence). This CDR3 has 11 amino acids. Trimming stripped 7 bases from V and 3 bases from J, with 6 bases between. The CDR3: CASTRDTEAFF. The CDR3 nucleotides read TGTGCCAGCACTCGAGACACTGAAGCTTTCTTT.

The J gene is TRBJ1-2, the V gene TRBV7-9; perhaps TRBD1 as D (6 bases). The CDR3 is made up of 15 amino acids. Looked up from germline, CDR1 is SEHNR and CDR2 is FQNEAQ (reference sequence). The V end was cut by 3 bases, the J end by 6 bases, with 17 bases between. CDR3 sequence (DNA): TGTGCCAGCAGCTTTGGGACCCCTTACAGGGATGGCTACACCTTC. Amino acids: CASSFGTPYRDGYTF.

DNA of the CDR3: TGCAGCGTTGAAGATTTCGGGCAGGGGACCGGAGAGCAGTACTTC. Encoded protein: CSVEDFGQGTGEQYF. The chain combines TRBV29-1 with TRBJ2-7; D might be TRBD1 (6 bases). The CDR3 runs to 15 residues. Germline values: CDR1 SQVTM, CDR2 ANQGSEA. Trimming took off 0 bases at V and 7 bases at J, with 19 bases between the two ends.

This chain joins TRBV28 and TRBJ1-4, with 12 bases that match TRBD1. V lost 4 bases and J lost 8; bases outside the gene matches: 5. There are 15 residues in the CDR3. Germline V gives CDR1 MDHEN, CDR2 SYDVKM. The CDR3 protein is CASSYRDRGLEKLFF. The CDR3 region has the DNA TGTGCCAGCAGTTACCGGGACAGGGGGCTCGAAAAACTGTTTTTT. Supplemented by reference TRBV28 and TRBJ1-4, the full variable domain reads DVKVTQSSRYLVKRTGEKVFLECVQDMDHENMFWYRQDPGLGLRLIYFSYDVKMKEKGDIPEGYSVSREKKERFSLILESASTNQTSMYLCASSYRDRGLEKLFFGSGTQLSVL.

The chain combines TRBV5-1 with TRBJ2-1; 9 nucleotides align to TRBD1. The germline V gene encodes CDR1 SGHRS and CDR2 YFSETQ. The ends lost 0 bases at V and 6 bases at J; junction bases unmatched: 10. The CDR3 length is 17 residues. The chain's CDR3 is CASSLGTGTGFRNEQFF. The CDR3 coding sequence is TGCGCCAGCAGCTTGGGAACCGGGACAGGGTTCCGCAATGAGCAGTTCTTC.

The chain links TRBV19 to TRBJ1-1, with no clear D. Germline V CDR1 and CDR2: LNHDA, SQIVND (reference sequence). The CDR3 consists of 14 residues. The V and J ends lost 6 bases and 1 base respectively, with 12 bases between them. Here the CDR3 DNA reads TGTGCCAGTAGCAAAATCCCCGGGAACACTGAAGCTTTCTTT. Its protein is CASSKIPGNTEAFF.

The gene calls are TRBV27 and TRBJ2-7; D perhaps matches TRBD1 (5 bases). Germline assignment: CDR1 MNHEY and CDR2 SMNVEV (reference sequence). The CDR3 covers 15 residues. Between the trimmed V and J ends, which lost 5 bases and 0 bases, there was a span of 14 bases. CDR3 DNA: TGTGCCAGCAGTCGCAGGGTTTCGAGCTCCTACGAGCAGTACTTC. Encoded protein: CASSRRVSSSYEQYF.

The chain is built from TRBV10-2 and TRBJ1-5; 7 bases are a match to TRBD1. The trim removed 6 bases at V and 6 bases at J, leaving 11 bases unmatched. The CDR3 covers 15 residues. CDR1 is WSHSY and CDR2 is SAAADI in the germline V gene. For the CDR3, the DNA is TGCGCCAGCAGCCGAGGACAGGTTATGGGTCAGCCCCAGCATTTT. It is translated as CASSRGQVMGQPQHF.

J is TRBJ1-6 and V is TRBV5-5; no firm D call. V was pared by 1 base and J by 6 bases, with 17 bases between. The CDR3 length is 17 residues. Germline assignment: CDR1 SGHKS and CDR2 YYEKEE (reference sequence). The CDR3 DNA reads TGTGCCAGCAGCTTGATTGGAGTGGCAGCGACTAATTCACCCCTCCACTTT. As protein: CASSLIGVAATNSPLHF.